The clone carrying this TCR beta chain has a count of ten or more. The record originates from a study of Graves' ophthalmopathy and Graves' hyperthyroidism. RNA transcripts yielded amplified TCR beta CDR3 regions. The library came from an HTBI-primed first-round RT-PCR and a second-round multiplex PCR. TCRdb used MiXCR to reprocess the multiplex PCR reads, holding one entry per CDR3 protein. The sample lists about 170,000 distinct CDR3 sequences; under 40% were seen once. Germline CDR1 LNHDA, CDR2 SQIVND (reference sequence). Trimming removed 7 bases at V and 0 bases at J, with 16 bases between. The CDR3 extends over 16 amino acids.

The source material was peripheral blood. The gene calls are TRBV19 and TRBJ1-3; D is ambiguous. This clonotype was obtained from a middle-aged woman with Graves' ophthalmopathy. This CDR3 reads CASTTTGSDSGNTIYF. CDR3 in DNA: TGTGCCAGTACAACCACCGGGTCTGACTCTGGAAACACCATATATTTT.